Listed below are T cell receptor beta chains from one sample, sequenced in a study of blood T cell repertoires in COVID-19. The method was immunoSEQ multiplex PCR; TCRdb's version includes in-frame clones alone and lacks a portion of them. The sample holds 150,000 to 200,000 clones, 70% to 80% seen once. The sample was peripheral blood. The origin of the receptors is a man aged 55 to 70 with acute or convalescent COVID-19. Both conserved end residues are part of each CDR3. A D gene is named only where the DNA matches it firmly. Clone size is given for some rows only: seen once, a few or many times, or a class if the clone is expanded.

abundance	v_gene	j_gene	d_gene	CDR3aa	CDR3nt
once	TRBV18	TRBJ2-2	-	CASSPAGATTGELFF	TGTGCCAGCTCACCGGCGGGGGCGACCACCGGGGAGCTGTTTTTT
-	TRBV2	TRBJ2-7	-	CAGGSYEQYF	TGTGCCGGAGGGTCCTACGAGCAGTACTTC
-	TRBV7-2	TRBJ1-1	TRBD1	CASSSQIQGVTAAFF	TGTGCCAGCAGCTCGCAGATACAGGGGGTGACCGCAGCTTTCTTT
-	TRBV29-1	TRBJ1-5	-	CSAKAGLGDQPQHF	TGCAGCGCTAAAGCGGGGTTGGGCGATCAGCCCCAGCATTTT
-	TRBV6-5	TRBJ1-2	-	CASSTQGSYGYTF	TGTGCCAGCAGTACTCAGGGGAGCTATGGCTACACCTTC
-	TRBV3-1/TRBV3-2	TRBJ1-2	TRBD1	CASSQNRGLYGYTF	TGTGCCAGCAGCCAAAACAGGGGGCTCTATGGCTACACCTTC
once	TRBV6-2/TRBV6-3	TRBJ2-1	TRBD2	CASSSLLAAEFF	TGTGCCAGCAGTTCCCTACTAGCGGCGGAGTTCTTC
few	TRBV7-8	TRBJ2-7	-	CASSSQGPSSYEQYF	TGTGCCAGCAGCTCACAGGGTCCAAGCTCCTACGAGCAGTACTTC
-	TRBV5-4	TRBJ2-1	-	CASSLAGTSYNEQFF	TGTGCCAGCAGCTTGGCGGGGACTTCCTACAATGAGCAGTTCTTC
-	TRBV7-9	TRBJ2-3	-	CASSLSGAGPLTDTQYF	TGTGCCAGCAGCCTTTCAGGGGCAGGGCCACTCACAGATACGCAGTATTTT
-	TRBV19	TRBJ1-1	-	CASSIKRDEAFF	TGTGCCAGTAGTATAAAGCGGGATGAAGCTTTCTTT